This TCR beta chain was found in a study of blood T cell repertoires in COVID-19. In the source study's methods: Counts of nucleated cells, estimated from reference gene primer amplification, were obtained. The method was immunoSEQ multiplex PCR; TCRdb's version includes in-frame clones alone and lacks a portion of them. V and J calls and clone size follow that table, whereas D and trimming were derived from the DNA. Of 160,000 or so clones listed, approximately 84% are singletons. The CDR3 has 12 amino acids. Germline V gene sequence: CDR1 GTSNPN, CDR2 SVGIG (reference sequence). Between the trimmed V and J ends, which lost 4 bases and 6 bases, there was a span of 10 bases.

The TCR was taken from a human donor with acute COVID-19. The donor label of this sample is uncertain. The sample consisted of PBMCs or T cells enriched from blood (not recorded which). The rearrangement joins TRBV30 to TRBJ1-3; D call uncertain. CDR3 sequence reads: CAWNPAVNTIYF. For the CDR3, the DNA is TGTGCCTGGAACCCGGCGGTAAACACCATATATTTT.